This TCR beta chain was sequenced during a study of beta chain features in type 1 diabetes. Donors underwent one heparinised blood draw, around 120 mL on average. This CDR3 spans 19 amino acids. V was clipped by 2 bases and J by 2 bases, with 22 bases between them. Germline CDR1 SGHVT, CDR2 SQSDAQ. Whole-study findings and limits: Sequencing from cDNA could over-represent high-TCR-expressing cells. Among patients with Type 1 diabetes, TCRB CDR3s were moderately but significantly shorter in every one of the four CD4+ subsets. The naive, central memory and Treg TCRB repertoires showed an apparent similarity that was greater among patients than among healthy donors. Patients with type 1 diabetes carried fewer insertions and had more deletions at their VDJ junctions.

About this clone itself: What it binds is unknown.

Expressed TCRB transcripts were sequenced because the entire RNA isolate underwent reverse transcription. Clones were read by immunoSEQ multiplex PCR, and TCRdb kept only the in-frame ones, dropping some. The data contain around 140,000 clones, approximately 9% of them seen just once; the ten biggest clones take up 0.75%. The TCR was taken from a man aged 25 to 40 with type 1 diabetes. The chain uses TRBV7-4 and TRBJ1-5; a possible D gene is TRBD1 (6 bases). The specimen sequenced was central memory CD4+ T cells from blood. CDR3 sequence reads: CASSLSSLDFKGGNQPQHF. The CDR3 DNA sequence: TGTGCCAGCAGCTTAAGTTCGTTAGATTTTAAGGGGGGCAATCAGCCCCAGCATTTT.